Shown below are 27 T cell receptor beta chains from a single sample sequenced in a study of blood T cell repertoires in COVID-19 (dated by TCRdb to the early 2020s). The library was generated by the immunoSEQ multiplex PCR assay. Entries here come from immuneACCESS through TCRdb and include only in-frame sequences with V and J called. Some clones fail to appear in such tables; in the studies checked, an unresolved V gene covers under half of the shortfall, and the cause of the remainder is unknown. This sample has about 180,000 clones in its table, and approximately 80% of those were observed once. The leading ten clones occupy under 15% of the sample. The sample taken for sequencing was PBMCs or T cells enriched from blood (not recorded which). These receptors came from a man in his 60s who had been exposed to COVID-19.

The V and J genes are TRBV7-8 and TRBJ2-1, with TRBD2 identical over 8 bases. From germline, CDR1 is SGHVS and CDR2 FQNEAQ. The CDR3 spans 16 residues. The junction had 5 bases not matched to a gene; V was cut back by 2 bases and J by 2 bases. CDR3: CASSLRELAAYNEQFF. Here the CDR3 DNA reads TGTGCCAGCAGCTTAAGGGAACTAGCGGCCTACAATGAGCAGTTCTTC.

The chain carries TRBV19 and TRBJ2-7, with a weak D call TRBD2 (5 bases). With 3 bases removed from V and 2 bases from J, the gap between germline ends came to 8 bases. The germline V gene encodes CDR1 LNHDA and CDR2 SQIVND (reference sequence). This CDR3 is 13 amino acids long. Here the CDR3 DNA reads TGTGCCAGTAGTATGACCGGGGCCTACGAGCAGTACTTC. This sequence encodes CASSMTGAYEQYF.

The rearrangement uses TRBV3-1 (or the pseudogene TRBV3-2) and TRBJ2-5, with a tentative D call TRBD2 (6 bases). The germline V gene has CDR1 LGHDT and CDR2 YNNKEL (reference sequence). V lost 3 bases, J lost 5 bases, and 10 bases lay in between. The CDR3 totals 13 residues. DNA of the CDR3: TGTGCCAGCAGCCACCCTAGCGTTGAGACCCAGTACTTC. Encoded protein: CASSHPSVETQYF.

The V gene is TRBV7-9, the J gene TRBJ1-6; maybe TRBD1 (5 bases). Trimming stripped 2 bases from V and 8 bases from J, with 16 bases between. Germline V gene data show CDR1 as SEHNR and CDR2 as FQNEAQ (reference sequence). The CDR3 is made up of 16 amino acids. As DNA, the CDR3 is TGTGCCAGCAGCTTAATGTGGGGCGTCTCTGATTCACCCCTCCACTTT. Protein: CASSLMWGVSDSPLHF.

This chain joins TRBV24-1 and TRBJ2-1; TRBD1 aligns across 9 bases. The CDR3 runs to 20 residues. The germline V gene encodes CDR1 KGHDR and CDR2 SFDVKD. V shed 2 bases and J 8 bases; nucleotides not matched to a gene: 21. In DNA, the CDR3 is TGTGCCACCAGTGATTCTTCGCCGGGACAGGGCTCGGGGGTACCCGATGAGCAGTTCTTC. It encodes CATSDSSPGQGSGVPDEQFF.

J is TRBJ2-3 and V is TRBV7-2, with D tentatively TRBD1 (6 bases). This CDR3 region has 13 residues. The germline gives CDR1 SGHTA, CDR2 FQGNSA. V was trimmed by 3 bases and J by 7 bases, leaving 11 bases between them. CDR3 amino acids: CASSFKQGNTQYF. Written as DNA, the CDR3 is TGTGCCAGCAGCTTCAAACAGGGCAATACGCAGTATTTT.

The chain employs TRBV30 and TRBJ1-2; D might be TRBD1 (5 bases). The V end was cut by 3 bases, the J end by 2 bases, with 10 bases between. The germline CDR1 and CDR2 sequences are GTSNPN and SVGIG (reference sequence). There are 13 residues in the CDR3. Here the CDR3 reads CAWRTVANYGYTF. The CDR3, as DNA: TGTGCCTGGAGGACAGTAGCAAACTATGGCTACACCTTC.

The chain links TRBV3-1 (or the pseudogene TRBV3-2) to TRBJ2-5, with D possibly matching TRBD1 (7 bases). CDR3 length equals 16 residues. The V gene's germline CDR1 is LGHDT and CDR2 YNNKEL (reference sequence). Trimming pared 5 bases from V and 2 bases from J, leaving 18 bases between. CDR3 sequence: CASSLEGTALQETQYF. The DNA for the CDR3 is TGTGCCAGCAGCTTGGAGGGGACAGCCCTTCAAGAGACCCAGTACTTC.

The CDR3 coding sequence is TGTGCCTGGAAACCCGGGTCCCTTATCAATCAGCCCCAGCATTTT. This translates into CAWKPGSLINQPQHF. The chain carries TRBV30 and TRBJ1-5; the D is unclear. This CDR3 contains 15 residues. Germline lookup yields CDR1 GTSNPN and CDR2 SVGIG (reference sequence). V was cut by 4 bases and J by 3 bases, with 16 bases left in between.

The chain couples TRBV10-1 to TRBJ2-5, with D possibly matching TRBD1 (6 bases). The CDR3 extends over 12 amino acids. Trimming removed 9 bases from V and 9 bases from J, with 17 bases in between. Germline V gene data show CDR1 as WNHNN and CDR2 as SYGVQD (reference sequence). The CDR3 here is CASSSGPGAQYF. The CDR3 DNA is TGCGCCAGTTCCAGCGGCCCAGGGGCCCAGTACTTC.

The rearrangement uses TRBV7-9 and TRBJ1-2, with 8 bases fitting TRBD1. V trimming: 4 bases; J trimming: 3 bases; junction bases outside the gene matches: 13. The length of the CDR3 is 17 residues. Germline V gives CDR1 SEHNR, CDR2 FQNEAQ (reference sequence). The CDR3 nucleotides read TGTGCCAGCAGCTGGGGGGTGACAGGGGCCCGGGACTATGGCTACACCTTC. Its protein is CASSWGVTGARDYGYTF.

This chain connects TRBV27 to TRBJ1-4, with 12 positions matching TRBD1. CDR1 is MNHEY and CDR2 is SMNVEV in the germline V gene (reference sequence). V dropped 4 bases and J dropped 8; count of bases not matched to a gene: 14. The CDR3 sequence is 18 residues long. CDR3 in amino acids: CASSSPPGQGAVGEKLFF. In DNA, the CDR3 is TGTGCCAGCAGTTCTCCTCCGGGACAGGGGGCAGTAGGGGAAAAACTGTTTTTT.

This clone appeared once. The J gene is TRBJ1-5, the V gene TRBV7-8, with 8 bases aligning to TRBD1. The CDR3 is made up of 14 amino acids. CDR1 SGHVS and CDR2 FQNEAQ come from the germline V gene. The J segment lost 9 bases and the V segment lost 3 bases, leaving 7 bases of the junction unmatched. CDR3 in amino acids: CASSLGQAVGPQHF. CDR3 DNA sequence: TGTGCCAGCAGCTTGGGACAGGCCGTAGGGCCCCAGCATTTT.

DNA of the CDR3: TGTGCCAGCAGGCCCAGGGGGGTGAGCGGCGAGCAGTACTTC. Its translation: CASRPRGVSGEQYF. V and J are TRBV6-5 and TRBJ2-7; a weak D match, TRBD1 (7 bases). Trimming stripped 6 bases from V and 6 bases from J, with 18 bases between. Germline V lookup: CDR1 MNHEY, CDR2 SVGAGI. The CDR3 extends over 14 amino acids.

V usage is TRBV9 and J usage is TRBJ2-2; the D is unclear. The V gene's germline CDR1 is SGDLS and CDR2 YYNGEE. V was shortened by 0 bases and J by 5 bases, with 5 bases between the two germline ends. This CDR3 has 13 amino acids. Here the CDR3 DNA reads TGTGCCAGCAGCGTAGCGTATACCGGGGAGCTGTTTTTT. It specifies CASSVAYTGELFF. The complete variable domain, with remaining parts taken from reference TRBV9 and TRBJ2-2, reads DSGVTQTPKHLITATGQRVTLRCSPRSGDLSVYWYQQSLDQGLQFLIQYYNGEERAKGNILERFSAQQFPDLHSELNLSSLELGDSALYFCASSVAYTGELFFGEGSRLTVL.

The V and J genes are TRBV5-4 and TRBJ2-2; the match to TRBD2 covers 9 bases. The trim removed 3 bases at V and 6 bases at J, leaving 9 bases unmatched. CDR3 length: 16 residues. CDR1 is SGHNT and CDR2 is YYREEE in the germline V gene (reference sequence). The CDR3 loop reads CASSSAGGGKAGELFF. Written as DNA, the CDR3 is TGTGCCAGCAGCTCAGCGGGAGGAGGAAAGGCCGGGGAGCTGTTTTTT.

The chain is built from TRBV11-2 and TRBJ1-6, with TRBD1 matching 7 bases. CDR1 and CDR2 from the germline V gene are SGHAT and FQNNGV. V was pared by 5 bases and J by 6 bases, with 7 bases of the junction left unmatched. The CDR3 totals 15 residues. The CDR3 loop is CASSHSQGGNSPLHF. The CDR3, as DNA: TGTGCCAGCAGCCACTCGCAGGGGGGTAATTCACCCCTCCACTTT.

The chain combines TRBV5-1 with TRBJ2-7; a possible D gene is TRBD1 (5 bases). This CDR3 comprises 14 residues. V was shortened by 4 bases and J by 0 bases, with 11 bases between the two germline ends. Germline lookup yields CDR1 SGHRS and CDR2 YFSETQ. CDR3 DNA: TGCGCCAGCAGCAGCCCAGGGATCTCCTACGAGCAGTACTTC. Translated, it gives CASSSPGISYEQYF.

V and J are TRBV5-4 and TRBJ2-3; 7 bases line up with TRBD2. Germline CDR1 and CDR2: SGHNT and YYREEE (reference sequence). The CDR3 spans 15 residues. The V gene end was trimmed by 3 bases and the J gene end by 1 base; junction bases not matched to a gene: 5. The CDR3 loop is CASSSIAGRTDTQYF. The DNA for the CDR3 is TGTGCCAGCAGCTCCATAGCGGGCCGCACAGATACGCAGTATTTT.

The count of this clone is one. The chain couples TRBV6-6 to TRBJ2-6, with D possibly being TRBD1 (6 bases). This CDR3 is built from 15 residues. V gave up 2 bases and J gave up 4 bases, with 9 bases separating them. The germline CDR1 and CDR2 sequences are MNHNY and SVGAGI (reference sequence). In nucleotides, the CDR3 is TGTGCCAGCAGTTACACAGGGAGAGGGGCCAACGTCCTGACTTTC. Protein: CASSYTGRGANVLTF.

The gene calls are TRBV18 and TRBJ1-4, with 7 bases fitting TRBD1. J was trimmed by 3 bases and V by 3 bases; bases with no gene match: 4. This CDR3 contains 15 residues. In germline, CDR1 is KGHSH, CDR2 LQKENI. DNA for the CDR3: TGTGCCAGCTCACCTACAGGGGTGGCTAATGAAAAACTGTTTTTT. Translated, it gives CASSPTGVANEKLFF.

The rearrangement joins TRBV28 to TRBJ1-1; no clear D. This CDR3 is built from 11 residues. V lost 4 bases, J lost 3 bases, and 3 bases lay in between. Germline assignment: CDR1 MDHEN and CDR2 SYDVKM. CDR3 protein: CASSSYTEAFF. The CDR3 nucleotides are TGTGCCAGCAGTTCGTACACTGAAGCTTTCTTT.

The chain carries TRBV5-4 and TRBJ1-4; a weak D match, TRBD1 (5 bases). CDR1 SGHNT and CDR2 YYREEE come from the germline V gene (reference sequence). The germline V and J ends were trimmed by 0 bases and 2 bases, with 11 bases remaining between them. The CDR3 covers 16 residues. The CDR3 loop reads CASSLGGEATNEKLFF. The CDR3 DNA sequence: TGTGCCAGCAGCTTGGGGGGGGAGGCGACTAATGAAAAACTGTTTTTT.

The CDR3 DNA reads TGCAGCGTCACAGGGCTCGGGGAGACCCAGTACTTC. This translates into CSVTGLGETQYF. V is TRBV29-1 and J is TRBJ2-5; D may be TRBD1 (6 bases). The ends were cut back, 6 bases at V and 5 bases at J, with 13 bases in the middle. CDR3 length: 12 amino acids. Per the germline V gene, CDR1 is SQVTM and CDR2 is ANQGSEA.

The rearrangement uses TRBV19 and TRBJ2-1; weak D call: TRBD1 (6 bases). Looked up from germline, CDR1 is LNHDA and CDR2 is SQIVND (reference sequence). CDR3 size: 15 residues. With 3 bases removed from V and 4 bases from J, the gap between germline ends came to 13 bases. The CDR3 DNA reads TGTGCCAGTAGTATTAATCCGGACAGATACAATGAGCAGTTCTTC. The encoded protein is CASSINPDRYNEQFF.

This clone was seen a few times. The V gene is TRBV7-6, the J gene TRBJ1-1, with 8 nucleotides matching TRBD1. CDR1 is SGHVS, CDR2 FNYEAQ, per germline. The CDR3 has 16 residues. Losses at the gene ends were 1 base for V and 1 base for J; bases not matched to a gene: 5. The CDR3 bases are TGTGCCAGCAGCTTAGGAGTCAGGGGGCGGAACACTGAAGCTTTCTTT. It specifies CASSLGVRGRNTEAFF.

At least ten counts were recorded for this clone. The chain has TRBV19 and TRBJ1-2, with TRBD1 matching 7 bases. This CDR3 is built from 14 residues. Germline CDR1 and CDR2: LNHDA and SQIVND (reference sequence). The V gene end was trimmed by 7 bases and the J gene end by 1 base; junction bases not matched to a gene: 6. This CDR3 is CASTPTGINYGYTF. CDR3 DNA sequence: TGTGCCAGTACCCCGACAGGGATTAACTATGGCTACACCTTC.